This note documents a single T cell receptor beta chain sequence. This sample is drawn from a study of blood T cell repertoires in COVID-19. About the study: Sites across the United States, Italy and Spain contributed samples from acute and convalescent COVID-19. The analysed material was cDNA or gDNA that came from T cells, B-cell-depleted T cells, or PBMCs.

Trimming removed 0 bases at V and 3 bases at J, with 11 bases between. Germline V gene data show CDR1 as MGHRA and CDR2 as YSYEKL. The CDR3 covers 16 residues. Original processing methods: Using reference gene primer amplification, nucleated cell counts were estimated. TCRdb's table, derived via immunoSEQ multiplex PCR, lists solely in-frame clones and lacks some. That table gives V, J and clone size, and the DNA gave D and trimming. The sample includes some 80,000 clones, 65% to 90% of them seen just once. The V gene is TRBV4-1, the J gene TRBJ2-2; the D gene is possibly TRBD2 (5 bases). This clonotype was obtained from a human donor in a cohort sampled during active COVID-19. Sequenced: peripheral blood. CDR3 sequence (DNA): TGCGCCAGCAGCCAAGATCGACTACTTTACACCGGGGAGCTGTTTTTT. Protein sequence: CASSQDRLLYTGELFF.